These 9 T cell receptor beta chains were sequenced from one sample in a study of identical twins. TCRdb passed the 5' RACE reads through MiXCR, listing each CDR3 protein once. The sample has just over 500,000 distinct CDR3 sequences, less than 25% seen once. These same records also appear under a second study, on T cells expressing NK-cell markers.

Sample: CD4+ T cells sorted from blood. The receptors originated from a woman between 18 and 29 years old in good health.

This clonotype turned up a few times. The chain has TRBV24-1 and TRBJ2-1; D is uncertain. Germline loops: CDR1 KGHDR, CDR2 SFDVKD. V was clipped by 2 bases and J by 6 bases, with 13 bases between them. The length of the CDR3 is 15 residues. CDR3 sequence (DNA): TGTGCCACCAGTGATTCGCTCTCGAGATCCAATGAGCAGTTCTTC. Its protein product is CATSDSLSRSNEQFF.

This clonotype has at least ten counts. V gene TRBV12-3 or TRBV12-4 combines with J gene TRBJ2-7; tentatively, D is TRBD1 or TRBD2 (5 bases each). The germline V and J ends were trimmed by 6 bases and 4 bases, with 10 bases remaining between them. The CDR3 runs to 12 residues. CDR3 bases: TGTGCCAGCAGGGATGGGGGTTACGAGCAGTACTTC. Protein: CASRDGGYEQYF.

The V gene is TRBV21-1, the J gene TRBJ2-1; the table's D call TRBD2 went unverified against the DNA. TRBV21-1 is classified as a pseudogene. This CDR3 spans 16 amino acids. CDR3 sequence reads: CASSPAGTSGRNEQFF. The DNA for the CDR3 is TGTGCCAGCAGCCCTGCCGGGACTAGCGGGAGAAATGAGCAGTTCTTC.

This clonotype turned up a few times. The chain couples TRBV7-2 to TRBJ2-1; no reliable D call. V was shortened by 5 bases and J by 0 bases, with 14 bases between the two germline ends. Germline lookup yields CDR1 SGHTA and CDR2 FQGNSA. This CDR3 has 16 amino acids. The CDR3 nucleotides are TGTGCCAGCAGCGGTTCTGGATCGAGCTCCTACAATGAGCAGTTCTTC. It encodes CASSGSGSSSYNEQFF.

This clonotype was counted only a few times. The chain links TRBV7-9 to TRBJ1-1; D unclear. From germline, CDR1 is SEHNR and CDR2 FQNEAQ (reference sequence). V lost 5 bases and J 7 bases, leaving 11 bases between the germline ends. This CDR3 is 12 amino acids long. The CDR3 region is CASSRAVGEAFF. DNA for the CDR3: TGTGCCAGCAGCCGTGCGGTAGGTGAAGCTTTCTTT.

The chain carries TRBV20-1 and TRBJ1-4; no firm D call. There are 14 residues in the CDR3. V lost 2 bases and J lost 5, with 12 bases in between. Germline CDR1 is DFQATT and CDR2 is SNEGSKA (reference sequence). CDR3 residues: CSARNRRRNEKLFF. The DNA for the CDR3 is TGCAGTGCTAGAAATCGACGGCGGAATGAAAAACTGTTTTTT.

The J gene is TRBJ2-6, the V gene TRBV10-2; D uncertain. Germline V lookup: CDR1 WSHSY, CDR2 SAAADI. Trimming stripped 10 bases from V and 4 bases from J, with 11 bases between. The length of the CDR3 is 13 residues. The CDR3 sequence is CATTAFGANVLTF. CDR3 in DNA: TGCGCCACCACGGCCTTCGGGGCCAACGTCCTGACTTTC.

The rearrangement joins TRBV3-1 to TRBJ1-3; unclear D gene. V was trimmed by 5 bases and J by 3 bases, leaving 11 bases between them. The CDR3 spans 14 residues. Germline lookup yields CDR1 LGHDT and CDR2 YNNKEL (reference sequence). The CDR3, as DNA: TGTGCCAGCAGCGTAGGGTCTTTTGGAAACACCATATATTTT. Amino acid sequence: CASSVGSFGNTIYF.

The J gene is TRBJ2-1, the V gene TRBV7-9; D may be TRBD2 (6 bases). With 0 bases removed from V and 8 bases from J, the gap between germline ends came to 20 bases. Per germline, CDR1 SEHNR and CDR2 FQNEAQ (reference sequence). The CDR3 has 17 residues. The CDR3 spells CASSLARLRREKYEQFF. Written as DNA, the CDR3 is TGTGCCAGCAGCTTAGCACGGCTTCGACGGGAGAAATATGAGCAGTTCTTC. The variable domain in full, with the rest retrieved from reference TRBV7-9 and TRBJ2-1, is DTGVSQNPRHKITKRGQNVTFRCDPISEHNRLYWYRQTLGQGPEFLTYFQNEAQLEKSRLLSDRFSAERPKGSFSTLEIQRTEQGDSAMYLCASSLARLRREKYEQFFGPGTRLTVL.